The TCR beta chain described here comes from a study of blood T cell repertoires in COVID-19. Overall study: Researchers got acute and convalescent COVID-19 samples from the United States, Italy and Spain. The cDNA or gDNA used as material had been derived from T cells, B-cell-depleted T cells, or PBMCs.

In the source study's methods: From reference gene primer amplification, estimates of nucleated cell counts were derived. This table comes from immunoSEQ multiplex PCR, and its TCRdb copy is limited to in-frame clones, with some not included. The DNA was the basis for D and trimming; V, J and clone size are from that table. The data contain some 350,000 clones, 85% to 90% of them singletons. V dropped 2 bases and J dropped 8 bases, with 12 bases sitting between them. The CDR3 extends over 13 amino acids. CDR1 MGHDK and CDR2 SYGVNS come from the germline V gene. A single count supports this clone. Material for sequencing was peripheral blood. V and J are TRBV25-1 and TRBJ1-1, with a possible D match to TRBD1 (6 bases). The sequence came from a man between 18 and 29 years old with active or convalescent COVID-19. Written as DNA, the CDR3 is TGTGCCAGCAGTGAAGGGGGCCGGTACGAAGCTTTCTTT. As protein: CASSEGGRYEAFF. The full variable domain, rest sourced from reference TRBV25-1 and TRBJ1-1, is EADIYQTPRYLVIGTGKKITLECSQTMGHDKMYWYQQDPGMELHLIHYSYGVNSTEKGDLSSESTVSRIRTEHFPLTLESARPSHTSQYLCASSEGGRYEAFFGQGTRLTVV.